This T cell receptor beta chain derives from a study of cytomegalovirus exposure and HLA in healthy donors. On this clone itself: Its antigen is currently unknown.

It was with 60 Vbeta and 13 Jbeta primers that the PCR ran. TCRdb's table, derived via immunoSEQ multiplex PCR, lists solely in-frame clones and lacks some. The sample has approximately 140,000 clones, and its top ten clones hold roughly 2.5%. Findings and caveats of the study: Follow-up analysis later connected one missense variant in DCLRE1C with trimming of TCR beta V- and J-genes.

The source material was PBMCs. The source is a man in his forties or fifties in good health and CMV-seronegative.

The CDR3 here is CASSVSTGGPQETQYF. Here the CDR3 DNA reads TGTGCCAGCAGCGTATCGACAGGGGGCCCCCAAGAGACCCAGTACTTC. The genes are TRBV9 and TRBJ2-5; TRBD1 agrees at 10 bases. Germline-derived CDR1 and CDR2 are SGDLS and YYNGEE. Trimming removed 1 base from V and 1 base from J; junction bases left unmatched: 4. This CDR3 comprises 16 residues.